The 31 T cell receptor beta chains given below trace back to one sample, sequenced in a study of response to subunit inactivated influenza vaccine. Each CDR3 protein gets one entry after TCRdb re-called the RT-PCR reads with MiXCR. The table has some 550,000 distinct CDR3 sequences, approximately 22% seen once. The sample was also reused in another study, on T cells expressing NK-cell markers. That publication notes: UMIs were included in TCR beta cDNA generated by 5'RACE template switching.

This specimen consisted of CD4+ T cells sorted from PBMCs, obtained roughly 12 days after vaccination. The origin of the receptors is a man in his fifties or sixties who received an inactivated influenza vaccine.

This rearrangement joins TRBV6-2 or TRBV6-3 to TRBJ2-5; tentative D call: TRBD1 (7 bases). The V and J ends lost 0 bases and 5 bases respectively, with 13 bases between them. The length of the CDR3 is 15 residues. Germline V gene sequence: CDR1 MNHEY, CDR2 SVGEGT. CDR3 region: CASSYSYAGGETQYF. CDR3 nucleotide sequence: TGTGCCAGCAGTTACTCGTATGCAGGGGGGGAGACCCAGTACTTC.

J is TRBJ2-6 and V is TRBV20-1, with 7 bases aligning to TRBD1. With V trimmed by 4 bases and J by 0 bases, 3 bases remained unmatched. CDR3 length: 15 residues. CDR1 is DFQATT and CDR2 is SNEGSKA in the germline V gene (reference sequence). The DNA for the CDR3 is TGCAGTGCTACGACAGGGAGCTCTGGGGCCAACGTCCTGACTTTC. Its protein is CSATTGSSGANVLTF.

V gene TRBV7-9 combines with J gene TRBJ1-4; 7 nucleotides align to TRBD1. The J segment lost 8 bases and the V segment lost 5 bases, leaving 8 bases of the junction unmatched. The germline gives CDR1 SEHNR, CDR2 FQNEAQ (reference sequence). This CDR3 region has 14 residues. CDR3 in DNA: TGTGCCAGCAGCCTCGGACAGGTTGGGGAAAAACTGTTTTTT. Translation: CASSLGQVGEKLFF.

This clonotype was seen a handful of times. The chain couples TRBV7-2 to TRBJ2-2; D call uncertain. This CDR3 is built from 16 residues. CDR1 and CDR2 (germline): SGHTA, FQGNSA. The ends were cut back, 5 bases at V and 2 bases at J, with 15 bases in the middle. The CDR3 sequence: CASSIRGQINTGELFF. The CDR3 nucleotides read TGTGCCAGCAGCATAAGAGGCCAAATTAACACCGGGGAGCTGTTTTTT.

This clonotype came up a few times. The CDR3 loop reads CASSRGGLNTEAFF. CDR3 nucleotide sequence: TGTGCCAGCAGTCGGGGGGGCCTGAACACTGAAGCTTTCTTT. The chain recombines TRBV7-9 with TRBJ1-1; a possible D gene is TRBD1 (6 bases). From germline, CDR1 is SEHNR and CDR2 FQNEAQ (reference sequence). The CDR3 consists of 14 residues. V lost 6 bases and J 0 bases, leaving 11 bases between the germline ends.

This clonotype was counted a few times. The V gene is TRBV6-5, the J gene TRBJ2-1, with D possibly being TRBD1 (6 bases). Germline V gene data show CDR1 as MNHEY and CDR2 as SVGAGI. The CDR3 runs to 16 residues. The V gene lost 2 bases and the J gene lost 7 bases, with 18 bases spanning the gap. The CDR3 bases are TGTGCCAGCAGTTACCCTAGAAGGGGGTCCAGTAATGAGCAGTTCTTC. This gives the protein CASSYPRRGSSNEQFF.

This clonotype turned up a few times. The genes are TRBV16 and TRBJ1-1; 10 bases line up with TRBD1. The CDR3 runs to 15 residues. In germline, CDR1 is KGHSY, CDR2 FQNENV. The junction had 3 bases not matched to a gene; V was cut back by 1 base and J by 4 bases. The CDR3 DNA sequence: TGTGCCAGCAGCCAATGGGGACAGGGGCTCACTGAAGCTTTCTTT. Its protein is CASSQWGQGLTEAFF.

The chain combines TRBV20-1 with TRBJ1-2; D is unclear. CDR3 size: 12 residues. Germline lookup yields CDR1 DFQATT and CDR2 SNEGSKA (reference sequence). V was cut by 3 bases and J by 0 bases, with 5 bases left in between. The CDR3 DNA sequence: TGCAGTGCTAGTCTTCCTAACTATGGCTACACCTTC. It is translated as CSASLPNYGYTF.

To note about this clonotype: Compared with germline, one end of the junction differs, possibly owing to a read error. The chain links TRBV15 to TRBJ2-4; TRBD1 agrees at 10 bases. This CDR3 is 18 amino acids long. Per the germline V gene, CDR1 is LNHNV and CDR2 is YYDKDF (reference sequence). DNA of the CDR3: TGTGCCACCAGCGGAGACTACGGGACAGGGGTAGCCAAAAACATTCAGTACTTC. Its translation: CATSGDYGTGVAKNIQYF. Based on the CDR3 plus reference TRBV15 and TRBJ2-4, the full variable domain is DAMVIQNPRYQVTQFGKPVTLSCSQTLNHNVMYWYQQKSSQAPKLLFHYYDKDFNNEADTPDNFQSRRPNTSFCFLDIRSPGLGDTAMYLCATSGDYGTGVAKNIQYFGAGTRLSVL.

Of note for this clonotype: The junction departs from germline at one end; a sequencing error may be responsible. The chain recombines TRBV7-3 with TRBJ1-1; D is ambiguous. Germline CDR1 is SGHTA and CDR2 is FQGTGA. The CDR3 covers 13 residues. CDR3 sequence: CPSSLGGRTEAFF. Here the CDR3 DNA reads TGTCCCAGCAGCTTAGGCGGAAGGACTGAAGCTTTCTTT. The whole variable domain, filled in from reference TRBV7-3 and TRBJ1-1, reads GAGVSQTPSNKVTEKGKYVELRCDPISGHTALYWYRQSLGQGPEFLIYFQGTGAADDSGLPNDRFFAVRPEGSVSTLKIQRTERGDSAVYLCPSSLGGRTEAFFGQGTRLTVV.

A remark on this clonotype: One end of the junction fails to match germline, which may point to a read error. The chain combines TRBV29-1 with TRBJ1-3; unclear D gene. CDR3 size: 13 residues. Germline CDR1 and CDR2: SQVTM and ANQGSEA. Written as DNA, the CDR3 is TGCAGCGTTGTATGGTACTCTCGAAACACCATATATTTT. It codes for CSVVWYSRNTIYF.

This clonotype appeared a few times. V usage is TRBV7-2 and J usage is TRBJ2-7; D might be TRBD1 (6 bases). The germline V gene encodes CDR1 SGHTA and CDR2 FQGNSA. Trimming removed 1 base at V and 2 bases at J, with 12 bases between. This CDR3 region has 15 residues. The CDR3 reads CASSLVAGDPYEQYF. CDR3 nucleotide sequence: TGTGCCAGCAGCTTAGTGGCAGGGGACCCCTACGAGCAGTACTTC.

The rearrangement links TRBV2 to TRBJ2-3, with 12 bases matching TRBD2. The V segment lost 6 bases and the J segment 4 bases; nucleotides outside the gene matches: 5. The CDR3 has 15 residues. Per the germline V gene, CDR1 is SNHLY and CDR2 is FYNNEI. CDR3 sequence reads: CASSSLAGGADTQYF. The CDR3 region has the DNA TGTGCCAGCAGCTCCCTAGCGGGAGGGGCAGATACGCAGTATTTT.

This clonotype was detected many times. This sequence joins TRBV10-3 and TRBJ1-5, with D unclear. Germline lookup yields CDR1 ENHRY and CDR2 SYGVKD. The CDR3 has 13 residues. V gave up 4 bases and J gave up 6 bases, with 10 bases separating them. The chain's CDR3 is CAISGGGGQPQHF. As DNA, the CDR3 is TGTGCCATCAGTGGGGGTGGCGGTCAGCCCCAGCATTTT.

The genes are TRBV7-9 and TRBJ2-7, with 8 bases fitting TRBD1. Germline-derived CDR1 and CDR2 are SEHNR and FQNEAQ (reference sequence). This CDR3 region has 15 residues. Trimming cost V 4 bases and J 4 bases; bases outside gene matches: 9. CDR3 nucleotides: TGTGCCAGCAGCTCTTCAGGGACAGGAAGTTACGAGCAGTACTTC. Protein product: CASSSSGTGSYEQYF. Filled out from reference TRBV7-9 and TRBJ2-7, the complete variable domain reads DTGVSQNPRHKITKRGQNVTFRCDPISEHNRLYWYRQTLGQGPEFLTYFQNEAQLEKSRLLSDRFSAERPKGSFSTLEIQRTEQGDSAMYLCASSSSGTGSYEQYFGPGTRLTVT.

This clonotype showed up just a few times. This sequence joins TRBV15 and TRBJ2-7, with D perhaps given as TRBD1 or TRBD2 (5 bases each). This CDR3 has 14 amino acids. Trimming pared 5 bases from V and 1 base from J, leaving 12 bases between. Germline V gene lookup returns CDR1 LNHNV and CDR2 YYDKDF (reference sequence). The CDR3 protein is CATSGRGDSYEQYF. Written as DNA, the CDR3 is TGTGCCACCAGCGGCCGAGGGGATTCCTACGAGCAGTACTTC.

The CDR3 DNA reads TGTGCCAGCAGTAATCAGGGGGGGACAGATACGCAGTATTTT. Protein: CASSNQGGTDTQYF. This chain links TRBV25-1 with TRBJ2-3; D tentatively reads TRBD1 or TRBD2 (7 bases each). CDR3 length: 14 residues. V lost 5 bases, J lost 3 bases, and 12 bases lay in between. CDR1 and CDR2 from the germline V gene are MGHDK and SYGVNS. Full variable domain (rest looked up from reference TRBV25-1 and TRBJ2-3): EADIYQTPRYLVIGTGKKITLECSQTMGHDKMYWYQQDPGMELHLIHYSYGVNSTEKGDLSSESTVSRIRTEHFPLTLESARPSHTSQYLCASSNQGGTDTQYFGPGTRLTVL.

V and J are TRBV11-2 and TRBJ2-2; D is ambiguous. This CDR3 region has 14 residues. The V end was cut by 1 base, the J end by 7 bases, with 10 bases between. The germline CDR1 and CDR2 sequences are SGHAT and FQNNGV. For the CDR3, the DNA is TGTGCCAGCAGCTTAGGCAGAGCAGGCGGGGAGCTGTTTTTT. This encodes CASSLGRAGGELFF.

This clonotype was seen more than once but under ten times. This chain links TRBV6-5 with TRBJ1-1; D gene ambiguous. Looked up from germline, CDR1 is MNHEY and CDR2 is SVGAGI. V shed 4 bases and J shed 5 bases, with 14 bases lying between them. This CDR3 is built from 14 residues. The CDR3 here is CASSFGVPGTEAFF. For the CDR3, the DNA is TGTGCCAGCAGTTTTGGGGTCCCCGGGACTGAAGCTTTCTTT.

This chain connects TRBV5-5 to TRBJ2-1, with D possibly being TRBD2 (7 bases). The V end lost 0 bases, the J end lost 3 bases, and 16 bases lay between the germline ends. Germline lookup yields CDR1 SGHKS and CDR2 YYEKEE (reference sequence). The CDR3 has 17 residues. This CDR3 reads CASSLASGQRGYNEQFF. The DNA of the CDR3 is TGTGCCAGCAGCTTGGCCTCCGGACAGCGGGGCTACAATGAGCAGTTCTTC.

In nucleotides, the CDR3 is TGTGCCAGCAGGGCGTTAGCGGGAGTCACCGGGGAGCTGTTTTTT. As protein: CASRALAGVTGELFF. V usage is TRBV6-2 or TRBV6-3 and J usage is TRBJ2-2; TRBD2 agrees at 9 bases. Trimming removed 6 bases from V and 4 bases from J; junction bases left unmatched: 6. The length of the CDR3 is 15 residues. CDR1 and CDR2 (germline): MNHEY, SVGEGT.

V is TRBV6-5 and J is TRBJ2-7, with D perhaps TRBD1 (6 bases). The germline CDR1 and CDR2 sequences are MNHEY and SVGAGI. Trimming removed 5 bases from V and 5 bases from J, with 10 bases in between. The CDR3 totals 12 residues. The CDR3 spells CASSTRTDEQYF. In nucleotides, the CDR3 is TGTGCCAGCAGTACAAGGACAGACGAGCAGTACTTC.

This chain uses TRBV5-1 with TRBJ2-5; D might be TRBD1 (5 bases). This CDR3 contains 13 residues. CDR1 and CDR2 (germline): SGHRS, YFSETQ. The ends were cut back, 4 bases at V and 5 bases at J, with 12 bases in the middle. CDR3 in DNA: TGCGCCAGCAGCAATCAGGGTTCGGAGACCCAGTACTTC. Translating it yields CASSNQGSETQYF.

The chain recombines TRBV4-2 with TRBJ2-5; D is unresolved. This CDR3 has 15 amino acids. The germline CDR1 and CDR2 sequences are LGHNA and YNFKEQ. V shed 1 base and J shed 2 bases, with 11 bases lying between them. The CDR3 reads CASSQGSSLQETQYF. The CDR3 DNA reads TGTGCCAGCAGCCAAGGCTCCTCTCTACAAGAGACCCAGTACTTC.

This clonotype has just a few counts. The chain recombines TRBV6-1 with TRBJ2-1, with 12 bases matching TRBD2. Losses at the gene ends were 6 bases for V and 6 bases for J; bases not matched to a gene: 6. This CDR3 comprises 15 residues. Germline V lookup: CDR1 MNHNS, CDR2 SASEGT. This CDR3 is CASRTSGRIRNEQFF. CDR3 coding DNA: TGTGCCAGCAGGACTAGCGGGAGAATCCGCAATGAGCAGTTCTTC.

In its sample, this clonotype was seen a few times. The rearrangement joins TRBV20-1 to TRBJ2-5, with D maybe TRBD1 (5 bases). Trimming shortened V by 6 bases and J by 4 bases, and 15 bases separated the two germline ends. CDR3 length equals 13 residues. CDR1 and CDR2 (germline): DFQATT, SNEGSKA (reference sequence). The CDR3 DNA reads TGCAGTGCAATCAGACAGTTGGGAGAGACCCAGTACTTC. Amino acid sequence: CSAIRQLGETQYF.

This chain connects TRBV28 to TRBJ2-1, with 9 bases identical to TRBD1. CDR1 MDHEN and CDR2 SYDVKM come from the germline V gene. The V gene end was trimmed by 5 bases and the J gene end by 6 bases; junction bases not matched to a gene: 8. CDR3 length: 15 residues. As DNA, the CDR3 is TGTGCCAGCAGTCTCCGGGACAGGGCGGTCAATGAGCAGTTCTTC. Its translation: CASSLRDRAVNEQFF. Based on the CDR3 plus reference TRBV28 and TRBJ2-1, the full variable domain is DVKVTQSSRYLVKRTGEKVFLECVQDMDHENMFWYRQDPGLGLRLIYFSYDVKMKEKGDIPEGYSVSREKKERFSLILESASTNQTSMYLCASSLRDRAVNEQFFGPGTRLTVL.

The chain combines TRBV7-9 with TRBJ2-2, with TRBD2 matching over 9 bases. The CDR3 sequence is 16 residues long. Germline V gene sequence: CDR1 SEHNR, CDR2 FQNEAQ (reference sequence). Losses at the gene ends were 0 bases for V and 8 bases for J; bases not matched to a gene: 7. The CDR3 nucleotides are TGTGCCAGCAGCTTAGCTAGCGGGGGTACACCGGGGGAGCTGTTTTTT. Its translation is CASSLASGGTPGELFF.

This clonotype was detected a few times. V gene TRBV5-1 combines with J gene TRBJ2-1; D tentatively fits TRBD1 or TRBD2 (5 bases each). Per germline, CDR1 SGHRS and CDR2 YFSETQ. There are 13 residues in the CDR3. V dropped 0 bases and J dropped 10 bases, with 11 bases sitting between them. The CDR3, as DNA: TGCGCCAGCAGCTTGGCTAGCTGGGGCGAGCAGTTCTTC. This sequence encodes CASSLASWGEQFF. The full variable domain, completed using reference TRBV5-1 and TRBJ2-1, is KAGVTQTPRYLIKTRGQQVTLSCSPISGHRSVSWYQQTPGQGLQFLFEYFSETQRNKGNFPGRFSGRQFSNSRSEMNVSTLELGDSALYLCASSLASWGEQFFGPGTRLTVL.

This sequence joins TRBV28 and TRBJ1-5; tentatively, D is TRBD1 (6 bases). Trimming took off 5 bases at V and 6 bases at J, with 20 bases between the two ends. The CDR3 sequence is 16 residues long. Germline V gives CDR1 MDHEN, CDR2 SYDVKM. The CDR3 DNA reads TGTGCCAGCAGTCCTCACCCTGGCACAGGGAGTCAGCCCCAGCATTTT. Its translation is CASSPHPGTGSQPQHF.

The chain carries TRBV9 and TRBJ2-7; 14 bases align to TRBD2. The germline V gene encodes CDR1 SGDLS and CDR2 YYNGEE. Losses at the gene ends were 4 bases for V and 5 bases for J; bases not matched to a gene: 8. This CDR3 contains 16 residues. CDR3 sequence reads: CASSSEGLAGGDEQYF. The CDR3 bases are TGTGCCAGCAGCTCGGAAGGACTAGCGGGGGGCGACGAGCAGTACTTC. Together with reference TRBV9 and TRBJ2-7, the CDR3 gives the full variable domain: DSGVTQTPKHLITATGQRVTLRCSPRSGDLSVYWYQQSLDQGLQFLIQYYNGEERAKGNILERFSAQQFPDLHSELNLSSLELGDSALYFCASSSEGLAGGDEQYFGPGTRLTVT.